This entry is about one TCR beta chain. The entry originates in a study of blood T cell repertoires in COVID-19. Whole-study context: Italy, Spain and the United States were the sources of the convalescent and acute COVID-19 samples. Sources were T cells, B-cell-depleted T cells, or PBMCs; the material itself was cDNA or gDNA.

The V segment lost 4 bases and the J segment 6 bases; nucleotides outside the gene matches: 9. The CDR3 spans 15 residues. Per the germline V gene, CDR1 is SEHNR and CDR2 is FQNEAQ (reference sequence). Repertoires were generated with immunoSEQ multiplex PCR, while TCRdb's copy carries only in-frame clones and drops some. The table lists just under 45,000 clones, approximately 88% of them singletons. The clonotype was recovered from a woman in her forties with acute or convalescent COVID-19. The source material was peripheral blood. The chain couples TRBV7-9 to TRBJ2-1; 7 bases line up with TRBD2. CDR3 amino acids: CASSSPGGSVNEQFF. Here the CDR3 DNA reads TGTGCCAGCAGCTCCCCGGGCGGGAGTGTCAATGAGCAGTTCTTC.